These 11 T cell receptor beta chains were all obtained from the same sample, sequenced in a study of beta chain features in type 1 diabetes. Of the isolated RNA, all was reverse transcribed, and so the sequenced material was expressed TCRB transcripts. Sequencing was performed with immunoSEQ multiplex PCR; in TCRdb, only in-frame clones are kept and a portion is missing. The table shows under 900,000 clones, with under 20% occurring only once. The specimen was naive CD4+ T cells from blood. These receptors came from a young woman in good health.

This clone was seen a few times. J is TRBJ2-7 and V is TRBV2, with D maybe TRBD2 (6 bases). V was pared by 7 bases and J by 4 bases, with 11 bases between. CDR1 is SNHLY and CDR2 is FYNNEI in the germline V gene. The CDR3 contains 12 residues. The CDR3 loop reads CASTLGGYEQYF. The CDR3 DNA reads TGTGCCAGCACCCTGGGGGGATACGAGCAGTACTTC.

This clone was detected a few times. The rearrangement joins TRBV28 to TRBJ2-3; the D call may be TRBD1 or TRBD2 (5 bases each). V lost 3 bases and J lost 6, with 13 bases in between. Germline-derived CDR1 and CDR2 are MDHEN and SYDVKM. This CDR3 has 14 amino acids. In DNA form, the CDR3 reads TGTGCCAGCAGTTTCGGGGCGGAAGGGGATACGCAGTATTTT. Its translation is CASSFGAEGDTQYF.

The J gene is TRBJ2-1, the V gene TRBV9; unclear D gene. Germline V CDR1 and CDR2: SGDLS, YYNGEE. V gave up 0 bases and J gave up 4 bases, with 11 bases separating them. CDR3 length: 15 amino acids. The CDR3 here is CASSVDIGPYNEQFF. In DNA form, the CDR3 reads TGTGCCAGCAGCGTAGATATAGGACCGTACAATGAGCAGTTCTTC.

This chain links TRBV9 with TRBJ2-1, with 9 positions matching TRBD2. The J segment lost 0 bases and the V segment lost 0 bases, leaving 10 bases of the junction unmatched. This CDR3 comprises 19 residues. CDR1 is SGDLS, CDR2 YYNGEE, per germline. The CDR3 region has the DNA TGTGCCAGCAGCGTAGGGGGTCGGCTAGCGGGGCGCTCCTACAATGAGCAGTTCTTC. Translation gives CASSVGGRLAGRSYNEQFF.

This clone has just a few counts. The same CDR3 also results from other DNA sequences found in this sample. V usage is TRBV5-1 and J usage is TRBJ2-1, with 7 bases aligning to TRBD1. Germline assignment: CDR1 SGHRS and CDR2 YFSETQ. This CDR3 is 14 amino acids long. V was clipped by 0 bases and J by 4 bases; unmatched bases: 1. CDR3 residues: CASSLGDSYNEQFF. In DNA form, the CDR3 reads TGCGCCAGCAGCTTGGGGGACAGTTACAATGAGCAGTTCTTC. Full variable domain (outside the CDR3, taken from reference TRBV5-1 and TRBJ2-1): KAGVTQTPRYLIKTRGQQVTLSCSPISGHRSVSWYQQTPGQGLQFLFEYFSETQRNKGNFPGRFSGRQFSNSRSEMNVSTLELGDSALYLCASSLGDSYNEQFFGPGTRLTVL.

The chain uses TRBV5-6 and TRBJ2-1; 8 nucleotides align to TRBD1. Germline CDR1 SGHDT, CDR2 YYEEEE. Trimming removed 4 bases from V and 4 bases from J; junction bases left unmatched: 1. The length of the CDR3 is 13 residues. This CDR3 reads CASSRQGYNEQFF. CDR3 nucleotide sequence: TGTGCCAGCAGCCGACAGGGGTACAATGAGCAGTTCTTC. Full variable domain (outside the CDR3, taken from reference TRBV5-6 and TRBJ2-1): DAGVTQSPTHLIKTRGQQVTLRCSPKSGHDTVSWYQQALGQGPQFIFQYYEEEERQRGNFPDRFSGHQFPNYSSELNVNALLLGDSALYLCASSRQGYNEQFFGPGTRLTVL.

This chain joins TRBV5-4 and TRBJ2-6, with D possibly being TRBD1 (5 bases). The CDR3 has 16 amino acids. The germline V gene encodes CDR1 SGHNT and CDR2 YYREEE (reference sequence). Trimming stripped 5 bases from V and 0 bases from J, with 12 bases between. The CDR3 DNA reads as TGTGCCAGCAGTCCAGGGTTCCGCTCTGGGGCCAACGTCCTGACTTTC. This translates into CASSPGFRSGANVLTF.

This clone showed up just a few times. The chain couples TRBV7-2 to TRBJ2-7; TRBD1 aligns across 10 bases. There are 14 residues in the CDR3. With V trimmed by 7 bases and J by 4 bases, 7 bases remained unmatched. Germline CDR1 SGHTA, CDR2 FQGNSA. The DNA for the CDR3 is TGTGCCAGCACCTCAGGACAGGGGGGTTACGAGCAGTACTTC. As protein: CASTSGQGGYEQYF.

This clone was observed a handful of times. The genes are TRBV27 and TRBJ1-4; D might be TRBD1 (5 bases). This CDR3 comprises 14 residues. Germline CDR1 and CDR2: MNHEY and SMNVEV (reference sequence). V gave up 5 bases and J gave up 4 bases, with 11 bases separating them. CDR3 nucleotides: TGTGCCAGCAGTCAAGACAGCGATAATGAAAAACTGTTTTTT. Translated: CASSQDSDNEKLFF.

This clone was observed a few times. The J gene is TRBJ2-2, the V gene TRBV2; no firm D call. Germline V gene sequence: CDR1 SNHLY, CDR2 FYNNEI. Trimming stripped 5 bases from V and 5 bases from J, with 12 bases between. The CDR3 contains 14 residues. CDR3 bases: TGTGCCAGCAGTAGGACCTTGGGGACCGGGGAGCTGTTTTTT. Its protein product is CASSRTLGTGELFF.

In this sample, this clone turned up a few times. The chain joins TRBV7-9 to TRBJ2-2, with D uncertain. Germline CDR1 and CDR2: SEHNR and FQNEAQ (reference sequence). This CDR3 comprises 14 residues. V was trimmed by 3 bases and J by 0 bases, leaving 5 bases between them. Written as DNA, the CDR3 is TGTGCCAGCAGCTTCGCAGCGAACACCGGGGAGCTGTTTTTT. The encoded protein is CASSFAANTGELFF.